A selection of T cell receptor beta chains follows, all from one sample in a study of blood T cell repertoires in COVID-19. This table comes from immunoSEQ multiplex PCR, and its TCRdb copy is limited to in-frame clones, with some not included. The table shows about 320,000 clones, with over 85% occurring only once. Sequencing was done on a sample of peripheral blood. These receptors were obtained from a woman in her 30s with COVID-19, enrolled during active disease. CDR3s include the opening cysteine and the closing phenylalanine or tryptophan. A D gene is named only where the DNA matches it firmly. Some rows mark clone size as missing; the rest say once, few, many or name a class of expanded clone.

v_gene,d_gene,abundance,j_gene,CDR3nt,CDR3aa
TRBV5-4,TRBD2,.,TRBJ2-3,TGTGCCAGCAGCGGGGCGTCCAGCGGGGGGGCCACAGATACGCAGTATTTT,CASSGASSGGATDTQYF
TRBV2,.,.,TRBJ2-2,TGTGCCAGCAGTGAAGCGACATCCTTGGGGGGCACCGGGGAGCTGTTTTTT,CASSEATSLGGTGELFF
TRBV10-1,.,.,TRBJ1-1,TGCGCCAGCAGTGACCCAGGGCGAACTGAAGCTTTCTTT,CASSDPGRTEAFF
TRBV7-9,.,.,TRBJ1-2,TGTGCCAGCAGCCCCCCCGGGGGGGGACCTCCGGCAAGCTATGGCTACACCTTC,CASSPPGGGPPASYGYTF
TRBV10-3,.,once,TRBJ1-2,TGTGCCATCAGTGAGTCAATGACAGAGTATAACTATGGCTACACCTTC,CAISESMTEYNYGYTF
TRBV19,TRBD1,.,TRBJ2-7,TGTGCCAGTAGTACCCGGGACAGGTCCCTTGAGCAGTACTTC,CASSTRDRSLEQYF
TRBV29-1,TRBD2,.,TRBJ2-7,TGCAGCGTTTCCGGCACTAGCGATTCCTACTACTACGAGCAGTACTTC,CSVSGTSDSYYYEQYF
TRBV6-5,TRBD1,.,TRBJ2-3,TGTGCCAGCAGACCGGGACAGGGACTAGATACGCAGTATTTT,CASRPGQGLDTQYF
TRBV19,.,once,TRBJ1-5,TGTGCCAGTAGTGGGAGTGGGTTTCAGCCCCAGCATTTT,CASSGSGFQPQHF
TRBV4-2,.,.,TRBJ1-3,TGTGCCAGCAGCCAAGACCCCCTAGCGGGGTCTGGAAACACCATATATTTT,CASSQDPLAGSGNTIYF
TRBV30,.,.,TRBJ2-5,TGTGCCTGGAGTGTTGCGGGTACGGAGACCCAGTACTTC,CAWSVAGTETQYF
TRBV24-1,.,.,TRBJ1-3,TGTGCCACCGACGGAGCAACAAGCTCTGGAAACACCATATATTTT,CATDGATSSGNTIYF
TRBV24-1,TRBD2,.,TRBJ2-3,TGTGCCACCAGTGACCCTACTAGCGGGGGCCAAGGAGATACGCAGTATTTT,CATSDPTSGGQGDTQYF
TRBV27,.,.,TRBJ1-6,TGTGCGTGCAAGGGGTATAATTCACCCCTCCACTTT,CACKGYNSPLHF
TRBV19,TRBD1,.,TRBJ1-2,TGTGCCAGTACTGGGACAGGGGAACGGGGTGGCTACACCTTC,CASTGTGERGGYTF
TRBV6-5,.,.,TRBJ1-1,TGTGCCAGCAGAGATCCAGGGGACGTGAACACTGAAGCTTTCTTT,CASRDPGDVNTEAFF
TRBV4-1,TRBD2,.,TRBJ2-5,TGCGCCAGCAGCCAAGAGGTTCCAAGCGGGGGGCTCCAAGAGACCCAGTACTTC,CASSQEVPSGGLQETQYF
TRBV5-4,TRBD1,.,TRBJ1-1,TGTGCCAGCAGCTTGGAAAGTACAGGGGGGACTGAAGCTTTCTTT,CASSLESTGGTEAFF
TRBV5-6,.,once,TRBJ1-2,TGTGCCAGCAGTTCGGGTTCGGGCTACACCTTC,CASSSGSGYTF
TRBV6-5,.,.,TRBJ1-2,TGTGCCAGCAGTTACGGGTCAGGGGATAACTATGGCTACACCTTC,CASSYGSGDNYGYTF
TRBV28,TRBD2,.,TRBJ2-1,TGTGCCAGCGGGGAATTAGCGGGGGGTCACTACAATGAGCAGTTCTTC,CASGELAGGHYNEQFF
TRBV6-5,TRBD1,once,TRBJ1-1,TGTGCCAGCAGTTTACAGGGGGGTGAGTGGGCCACTGAAGCTTTCTTT,CASSLQGGEWATEAFF
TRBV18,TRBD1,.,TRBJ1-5,TGTGCCAGCTCACCACTGGGACAGGGTAGCAATCAGCCCCAGCATTTT,CASSPLGQGSNQPQHF
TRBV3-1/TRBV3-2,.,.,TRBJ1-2,TGTGCCAGCAGCCAAGTGGTTCTAGATGGCTACACCTTC,CASSQVVLDGYTF
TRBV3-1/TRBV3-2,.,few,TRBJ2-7,TGTGCCAGCAGCCAAGGGGGAGTTGGCTCCTACGAGCAGTACTTC,CASSQGGVGSYEQYF
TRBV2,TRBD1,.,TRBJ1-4,TGTGCCAGTGGGCGGGGACAGGGCAATGAAAAACTGTTTTTT,CASGRGQGNEKLFF
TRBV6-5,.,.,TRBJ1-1,TGTGCCACATCCGGGACATTGAACACTGAAGCTTTCTTT,CATSGTLNTEAFF
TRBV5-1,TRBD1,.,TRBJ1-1,TGCGCCATCGCCGGGACAGGGGAAGCTTTCTTT,CAIAGTGEAFF
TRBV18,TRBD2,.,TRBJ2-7,TGTGCCAGCTCACCACCGGGACTAGCGGGGGGTAAACATCCCTACGAGCAGTACTTC,CASSPPGLAGGKHPYEQYF
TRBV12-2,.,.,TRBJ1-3,TGTGCAAGTCGCTCCCTGGAAGACAGGGAGGAAGTAGTCGAATTCTCTGGAAACACCATATATTTT,CASRSLEDREEVVEFSGNTIYF
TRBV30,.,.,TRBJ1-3,TGTGCCTCTATCGGGGTGGATTGGTTGTATTTT,CASIGVDWLYF
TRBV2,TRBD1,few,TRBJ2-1,TGTGCCAGCAGCCTCGACAGGGGACCTTACAATGAGCAGTTCTTC,CASSLDRGPYNEQFF
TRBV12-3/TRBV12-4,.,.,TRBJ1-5,TGTGCCACCTCCTGGGGGGGCGCCCAGCCCCAGCATTTT,CATSWGGAQPQHF
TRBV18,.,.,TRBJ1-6,TGTGCCAGCTCACGGACAGATAATAATTCACCCCTCCACTTT,CASSRTDNNSPLHF
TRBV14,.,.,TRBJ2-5,TGTGCCAGCAGCCAAGAAATGCGCGGGGACCGACAAGAGACCCAGTACTTC,CASSQEMRGDRQETQYF
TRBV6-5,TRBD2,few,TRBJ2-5,TGTGCCAGCAGCCGGGGGGGGCTAGAGACCCAGTACTTC,CASSRGGLETQYF
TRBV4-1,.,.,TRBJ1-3,TGCGCCACCGCTGACACCGGAAACACCATATATTTT,CATADTGNTIYF
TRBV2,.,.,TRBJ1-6,TGTGCCAGCACTTCCTTTTATAATTCACCCCTCCACTTT,CASTSFYNSPLHF
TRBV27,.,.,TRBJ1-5,TGTGCCAGCAATTTCTCGGGCAATCAGCCCCAGCATTTT,CASNFSGNQPQHF
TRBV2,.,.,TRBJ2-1,TGTGCCAGCAGTGAAAGGGACACCTCTCATGAGCAGTTCTTC,CASSERDTSHEQFF